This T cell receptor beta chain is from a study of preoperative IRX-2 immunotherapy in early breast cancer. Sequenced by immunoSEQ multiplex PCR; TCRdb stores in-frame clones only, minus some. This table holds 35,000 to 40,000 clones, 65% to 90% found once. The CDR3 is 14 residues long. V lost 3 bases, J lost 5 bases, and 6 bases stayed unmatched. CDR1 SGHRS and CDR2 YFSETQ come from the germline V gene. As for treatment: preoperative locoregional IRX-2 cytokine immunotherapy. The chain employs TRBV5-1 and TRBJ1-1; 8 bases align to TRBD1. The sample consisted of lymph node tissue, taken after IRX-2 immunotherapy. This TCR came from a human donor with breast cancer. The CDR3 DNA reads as TGCGCCAGCAGCTCGCAGGGGGCAGGGACTGAAGCTTTCTTT. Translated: CASSSQGAGTEAFF.